The subject of this entry is one TCR beta chain. Antigen specificity is unknown. The source of the sample is a study of post-analysis software for immune sequencing data. The length of the CDR3 is 13 residues. V shed 7 bases and J shed 2 bases, with 9 bases lying between them. Unique molecular identifiers were built into the TCR beta cDNA libraries. TCRdb itself ran the PCR reads through MiXCR, one entry per CDR3 protein. The sample lists fewer than 850,000 distinct CDR3 sequences, more than 45% occurring once. Whole-study findings and limits: Compared with controls, patients had more of five TRBV segments, including TRBV5-6, TRBV5-1 and TRBV20-1.

The genes are TRBV12-3 or TRBV12-4 and TRBJ1-5, with D perhaps matching TRBD1 (5 bases). The material sequenced was blood. The TCR was taken from a girl aged 10-17 years with multiple sclerosis. The DNA for the CDR3 is TGTGCCAGCAATATGGGGGGCAATCAGCCCCAGCATTTT. Residues: CASNMGGNQPQHF.